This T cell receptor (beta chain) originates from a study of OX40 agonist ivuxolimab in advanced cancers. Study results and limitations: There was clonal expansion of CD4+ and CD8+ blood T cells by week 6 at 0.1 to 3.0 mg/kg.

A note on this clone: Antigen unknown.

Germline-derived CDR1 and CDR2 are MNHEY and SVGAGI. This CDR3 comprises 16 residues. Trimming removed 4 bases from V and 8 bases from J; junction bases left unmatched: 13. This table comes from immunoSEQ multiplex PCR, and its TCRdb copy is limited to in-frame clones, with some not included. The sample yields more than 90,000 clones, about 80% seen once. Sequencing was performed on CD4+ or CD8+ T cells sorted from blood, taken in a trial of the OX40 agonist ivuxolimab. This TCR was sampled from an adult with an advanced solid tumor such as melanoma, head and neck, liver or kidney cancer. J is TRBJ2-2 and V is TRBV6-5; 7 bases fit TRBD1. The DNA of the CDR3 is TGTGCCAGCAGTTGGGATCTTTACAGGGGAAAGGGGGAGCTGTTTTTT. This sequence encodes CASSWDLYRGKGELFF.